The clone carrying this T cell receptor beta chain came up once. Antigen: not known. This sample is part of a study of T cells in Graves' hyperthyroidism and ophthalmopathy. This CDR3 is 13 amino acids long. V was shortened by 11 bases and J by 5 bases, with 18 bases between the two germline ends. Germline values: CDR1 MGHDK, CDR2 SYGVNS. TCR beta CDR3 region amplification was performed from RNA transcripts. The HTBI primer set was used in a first-round RT-PCR of the TCR CDR3. Via MiXCR, TCRdb re-called the multiplex PCR reads, giving one row per CDR3 protein. The data show 490,000 or so distinct CDR3 sequences, about 16% seen once. With duration under 3 months, ophthalmopathy was active: Clinical Activity Score at least 3, NOSPECS at least 4. Study results and caveats: Most expanded thyroid clonotypes above 0.001 recurred in blood.

Sequencing was done on a sample of blood. The receptor was isolated from a woman in her thirties with Graves' ophthalmopathy. The gene calls are TRBV25-1 and TRBJ2-5; a possible D gene is TRBD1 (6 bases). CDR3 sequence: CAASTGSWETQYF. The CDR3 DNA reads as TGTGCCGCCTCCACAGGGTCGTGGGAGACCCAGTACTTC.